Listed here are 23 T cell receptor beta chains from one sample, sequenced in a study of OX40 agonist ivuxolimab in advanced cancers. Receptors were amplified or captured by the immunoSEQ multiplex PCR assay. What TCRdb holds here is the immuneACCESS table cut down to in-frame rearrangements. Part of the clones is not present; checked against another copy, under half of the missing clones reflect an unresolved V gene, and the others are unexplained. The sample table lists about 69,000 clones, around 83% of them with a count of one. The ten largest clones capture roughly 2.4% of the sample. The sequences come from CD4+ or CD8+ T cells sorted from blood, collected in a trial of the OX40 agonist ivuxolimab. The source of these receptors is an adult with an advanced solid tumor such as melanoma, head and neck, liver or kidney cancer.

The rearrangement joins TRBV19 to TRBJ1-5; the match to TRBD1 covers 10 bases. The germline CDR1 and CDR2 sequences are LNHDA and SQIVND (reference sequence). J was trimmed by 4 bases and V by 5 bases; bases with no gene match: 11. The CDR3 is made up of 17 amino acids. In DNA form, the CDR3 reads TGTGCCAGTAGTTTCTCGACAGGGGGCGTGAGAAATCAGCCCCAGCATTTT. Encoded protein: CASSFSTGGVRNQPQHF.

The gene calls are TRBV19 and TRBJ1-4, with 7 nucleotides matching TRBD1. V lost 7 bases and J lost 3; bases outside the gene matches: 5. This CDR3 is built from 14 residues. CDR1 is LNHDA, CDR2 SQIVND, per germline (reference sequence). As DNA, the CDR3 is TGTGCCAGTACCGAGGGGGCGGCTAATGAAAAACTGTTTTTT. Protein product: CASTEGAANEKLFF.

Only one count was recorded for this clone. This rearrangement joins TRBV11-2 to TRBJ2-1; TRBD2 matches at 9 bases. The CDR3 sequence is 19 residues long. With V trimmed by 4 bases and J by 8 bases, 21 bases remained unmatched. Germline assignment: CDR1 SGHAT and CDR2 FQNNGV. CDR3 in amino acids: CASSSVGGLASGNFYEQFF. In DNA form, the CDR3 reads TGTGCCAGCAGCTCCGTTGGGGGCCTGGCTAGCGGGAATTTCTATGAGCAGTTCTTC.

The table lists this clone with a count of one. V is TRBV21-1 and J is TRBJ2-7; TRBD1 reflects the table's D call only, with no check against the DNA. TRBV21-1 is reported as a pseudogene. The CDR3 covers 14 residues. The CDR3 coding sequence is TGTGCCAGCAGCAAAGGGGTTGGTTGGGCCGAGCAGTACTTC. Its protein product is CASSKGVGWAEQYF.

CDR3 sequence: CASSLRRGDRVTYEQYF. DNA for the CDR3: TGTGCCAGCAGCTTGAGGAGGGGGGACAGGGTAACCTACGAGCAGTACTTC. J is TRBJ2-7 and V is TRBV7-3; 9 nucleotides align to TRBD1. The germline CDR1 and CDR2 sequences are SGHTA and FQGTGA. J lost 2 bases, V lost 3 bases, and 11 bases had no gene match. This CDR3 region has 17 residues.

The rearrangement links TRBV7-9 to TRBJ1-1; 11 positions match TRBD1. The germline V gene has CDR1 SEHNR and CDR2 FQNEAQ (reference sequence). J was trimmed by 5 bases and V by 5 bases; bases with no gene match: 4. This CDR3 is built from 14 residues. CDR3: CASSGDRGKTEAFF. The CDR3 bases are TGTGCCAGCAGCGGGGACAGGGGGAAGACTGAAGCTTTCTTT.

The rearrangement joins TRBV7-6 to TRBJ1-1; no firm D call. Trimming removed 4 bases at V and 1 base at J, with 7 bases between. The CDR3 has 13 amino acids. Germline V CDR1 and CDR2: SGHVS, FNYEAQ. CDR3 in DNA: TGTGCCAGCAGCTGGGCGGGGAACACTGAAGCTTTCTTT. The encoded protein is CASSWAGNTEAFF.

The chain joins TRBV4-1 to TRBJ2-5; TRBD1 is a possible D gene (6 bases). V was cut by 0 bases and J by 5 bases, with 19 bases left in between. Germline assignment: CDR1 MGHRA and CDR2 YSYEKL. The CDR3 extends over 17 amino acids. The CDR3 DNA follows: TGCGCCAGCAGCCAAGACTCCGGGACACCCCTTTTCGAGACCCAGTACTTC. Translating gives CASSQDSGTPLFETQYF.

In this sample, this clone turned up once. The chain's CDR3 is CASSLGGIGSGNTIYF. Here the CDR3 DNA reads TGTGCCAGCAGCTTAGGGGGCATCGGGTCGGGAAACACCATATATTTT. The chain uses TRBV7-3 and TRBJ1-3; D may be TRBD1 (6 bases). CDR3 size: 16 residues. Germline V CDR1 and CDR2: SGHTA, FQGTGA. V gave up 2 bases and J gave up 4 bases, with 15 bases separating them.

This clone was counted at least ten times. The chain recombines TRBV6-1 with TRBJ2-7; TRBD1 matches at 10 bases. The CDR3 contains 15 residues. Germline V gene sequence: CDR1 MNHNS, CDR2 SASEGT. V lost 6 bases and J lost 0; bases outside the gene matches: 5. CDR3 nucleotide sequence: TGTGCCAGCAGGAAGGACAGGGGGGCCTCCTACGAGCAGTACTTC. Translation gives CASRKDRGASYEQYF.

J is TRBJ2-1 and V is TRBV6-6; D possibly matches TRBD1 or TRBD2 (5 bases each). Trimming took off 7 bases at V and 13 bases at J, with 17 bases between the two ends. Germline CDR1 and CDR2: MNHNY and SVGAGI (reference sequence). The CDR3 length is 12 residues. The CDR3, as DNA: TGTGCCAGCATCGGGGCTCCGTTTGGACAGTTCTTC. It codes for CASIGAPFGQFF.

The chain combines TRBV6-1 with TRBJ2-3; no reliable D call. Trimming removed 10 bases from V and 10 bases from J, with 9 bases in between. The CDR3 covers 9 residues. Germline V gene data show CDR1 as MNHNS and CDR2 as SASEGT. The CDR3 here is CATSLAQYF. The CDR3 nucleotides are TGTGCCACCTCCCTTGCGCAGTATTTT.

This clone was detected only a few times. The V call is TRBV27, the J call TRBJ1-5; maybe TRBD1 (6 bases). CDR1 is MNHEY, CDR2 SMNVEV, per germline (reference sequence). The CDR3 runs 16 residues. V was shortened by 10 bases and J by 5 bases, with 24 bases between the two germline ends. CDR3 residues: CATLPRSTGKDQPQHF. The CDR3 bases are TGTGCCACCCTGCCACGGTCAACAGGGAAAGATCAGCCCCAGCATTTT.

The chain carries TRBV19 and TRBJ2-1; TRBD2 aligns across 13 bases. J was trimmed by 9 bases and V by 9 bases; bases with no gene match: 8. Germline lookup yields CDR1 LNHDA and CDR2 SQIVND (reference sequence). The CDR3 covers 14 residues. The CDR3 DNA reads as TGTGCCAGCGGACTAGCGGGAGTTCGTGGTGAGCAGTTCTTC. Encoded protein: CASGLAGVRGEQFF.

The CDR3 DNA sequence: TGCGCCAGCAGCGTTACAGGGGGGTCCTACGAGCAGTACTTC. Amino acid sequence: CASSVTGGSYEQYF. This chain connects TRBV5-1 to TRBJ2-7; 8 bases align to TRBD1. CDR1 is SGHRS and CDR2 is YFSETQ in the germline V gene. J gave up 1 base and V 4 bases, and 4 bases lay outside the gene matches. The CDR3 is 14 amino acids. Full variable domain (outside the CDR3, taken from reference TRBV5-1 and TRBJ2-7): KAGVTQTPRYLIKTRGQQVTLSCSPISGHRSVSWYQQTPGQGLQFLFEYFSETQRNKGNFPGRFSGRQFSNSRSEMNVSTLELGDSALYLCASSVTGGSYEQYFGPGTRLTVT.

This sequence joins TRBV14 and TRBJ2-7; 7 bases are shared with TRBD2. This CDR3 is 13 amino acids long. The junction had 2 bases not matched to a gene; V was cut back by 0 bases and J by 6 bases. Per the germline V gene, CDR1 is SGHDN and CDR2 is FVKESK. The CDR3 nucleotides are TGTGCCAGCAGCCAAGATACGGGGGGCGAGCAGTACTTC. The encoded protein is CASSQDTGGEQYF.

This clone was found a few times. The chain couples TRBV6-5 to TRBJ2-7, with D unclear. This CDR3 has 13 amino acids. The V end lost 9 bases, the J end lost 6 bases, and 18 bases lay between the germline ends. The germline V gene has CDR1 MNHEY and CDR2 SVGAGI. This CDR3 is CASLDRDGGEQYF. The CDR3 coding sequence is TGTGCCAGTTTGGACCGAGACGGCGGCGAGCAGTACTTC.

This clone was found once. J is TRBJ1-2 and V is TRBV28; possible D gene TRBD1, 5 bases. V was shortened by 6 bases and J by 5 bases, with 19 bases between the two germline ends. There are 15 residues in the CDR3. Germline lookup yields CDR1 MDHEN and CDR2 SYDVKM. The CDR3 sequence: CASRGGTGTHYGYTF. As DNA, the CDR3 is TGTGCCAGCAGGGGGGGGACCGGGACCCATTATGGCTACACCTTC.

The rearrangement links TRBV28 to TRBJ2-3; D remains ambiguous. Germline assignment: CDR1 MDHEN and CDR2 SYDVKM. V dropped 7 bases and J dropped 6 bases, with 8 bases sitting between them. This CDR3 spans 11 amino acids. CDR3 in DNA: TGTGCCAGCACCCTAAGGGATACGCAGTATTTT. As protein: CASTLRDTQYF.

The chain combines TRBV28 with TRBJ1-2; D is unresolved. The CDR3 loop spans 14 amino acids. Germline CDR1 MDHEN, CDR2 SYDVKM. The V and J ends lost 4 bases and 5 bases respectively, with 14 bases between them. The CDR3 protein is CASSSPRSRYGYTF. CDR3 nucleotide sequence: TGTGCCAGCAGTTCCCCCAGGTCTCGATATGGCTACACCTTC.

The chain recombines TRBV7-9 with TRBJ2-7; 14 bases fit TRBD2. The CDR3 totals 16 residues. Germline V gene lookup returns CDR1 SEHNR and CDR2 FQNEAQ (reference sequence). Germline trimming cut 5 bases from V and 6 bases from J; bases unmatched to any gene: 9. The CDR3 is CASSAWTGLAGGEQYF. In DNA form, the CDR3 reads TGTGCCAGCAGCGCATGGACCGGACTAGCGGGAGGCGAGCAGTACTTC.

This clone has only one observation. The chain combines TRBV14 with TRBJ2-1; TRBD2 matches 11 bases. Trimming took 4 bases from V and 6 from J; bases not matched to a gene: 11. The CDR3 totals 17 residues. Germline V gene sequence: CDR1 SGHDN, CDR2 FVKESK. The CDR3 DNA reads TGTGCCAGCAGCCGCCGACCCACTAGCGGGAGCCTCAATGAGCAGTTCTTC. Protein sequence: CASSRRPTSGSLNEQFF.

This chain joins TRBV2 and TRBJ2-1; 8 bases are a match to TRBD2. V shed 6 bases and J 7 bases; nucleotides not matched to a gene: 11. The CDR3 loop spans 15 amino acids. The germline V gene encodes CDR1 SNHLY and CDR2 FYNNEI. The DNA for the CDR3 is TGTGCCAGCAGGGCCCGGGGCGGGGGGCGTAATGAGCAGTTCTTC. Its translation is CASRARGGGRNEQFF.